One and the same sample provided the 5 T cell receptor beta chains below, sequenced in a study of monozygotic twins with cystic fibrosis. Here immunoSEQ multiplex PCR was the method, and the copy in TCRdb shows in-frame clones only, minus some. Among about 20,000 clones, 95% to 98% were seen once, and the ten largest hold under 2.5%. The material sequenced was blood. All receptors derive from a woman aged 30 to 39 with cystic fibrosis.

The genes are TRBV5-1 and TRBJ2-5; D gene unclear. CDR1 and CDR2 from the germline V gene are SGHRS and YFSETQ. V shed 0 bases and J shed 2 bases, with 11 bases lying between them. The CDR3 is made up of 15 amino acids. CDR3 loop: CASSLVSQAQETQYF. The CDR3 DNA follows: TGCGCCAGCAGCTTGGTATCGCAGGCGCAAGAGACCCAGTACTTC.

This chain connects TRBV5-1 to TRBJ2-5, with 9 bases aligning to TRBD1. The CDR3 spans 15 residues. The V segment lost 0 bases and the J segment 5 bases; nucleotides outside the gene matches: 5. Germline CDR1 reads SGHRS; CDR2 reads YFSETQ. CDR3 sequence reads: CASSLDRGQKETQYF. CDR3 nucleotides: TGCGCCAGCAGCTTGGACAGGGGGCAGAAGGAGACCCAGTACTTC.

This chain uses TRBV7-7 with TRBJ2-5, with TRBD2 matching 7 bases. The CDR3 totals 15 residues. V trimming: 1 base; J trimming: 2 bases; junction bases outside the gene matches: 4. Germline V gives CDR1 SSHAT, CDR2 FNYEAQ (reference sequence). CDR3 nucleotides: TGTGCCAGCAGCTTAGAAGCGGGGCCTCAAGAGACCCAGTACTTC. The encoded protein is CASSLEAGPQETQYF.

This chain uses TRBV28 with TRBJ1-2; D is undetermined. This CDR3 spans 13 amino acids. Germline-derived CDR1 and CDR2 are MDHEN and SYDVKM. With 8 bases removed from V and 8 bases from J, the gap between germline ends came to 18 bases. CDR3 sequence (DNA): TGTGCCAGCTATCGGGCGTTGGATGGGGGCTACACCTTC. It translates to CASYRALDGGYTF.

The J gene is TRBJ1-2, the V gene TRBV5-1, with TRBD1 as a possible D gene (5 bases). Germline assignment: CDR1 SGHRS and CDR2 YFSETQ. This CDR3 has 12 residues. V shed 3 bases and J shed 8 bases, with 11 bases lying between them. The CDR3 region has the DNA TGCGCCAGCAGCTCGGACACGGTCGGCTACACCTTC. This codes for CASSSDTVGYTF.